These T cell receptor beta chains were read from a single sample in a study of blood T cell repertoires in COVID-19. Here immunoSEQ multiplex PCR was the method, and the copy in TCRdb shows in-frame clones only, minus some. The data hold roughly 260,000 clones, with around 82% observed a single time. The sequenced sample consisted of peripheral blood. The receptor source for this set is a woman aged 80 or over with active or convalescent COVID-19. Each CDR3 is given with its conserved first and last residue. The D gene is left open where the match is weak. Part of the rows lack a size; the others show once, few, many or a class for expanded clones.

CDR3: CASSPRPGALSGANVLTF
DNA: TGTGCCAGCAGTCCCAGGCCAGGGGCCTTATCTGGGGCCAACGTCCTGACTTTC
J: TRBJ2-6
D: -
V: TRBV6-6
size: -

CDR3: CASSQSGQGNSPLHF
DNA: TGCGCCAGCAGCCAGTCGGGACAGGGTAATTCACCCCTCCACTTT
J: TRBJ1-6
D: TRBD1
V: TRBV4-1
size: few

CDR3: CASSLDLGQGGNQPQHF
DNA: TGTGCCAGCAGCTTAGACCTGGGGCAGGGCGGCAATCAGCCCCAGCATTTT
J: TRBJ1-5
D: -
V: TRBV11-2
size: -

CDR3: CASSYPKGQGTHEQYF
DNA: TGTGCCAGCAGTTATCCCAAGGGACAGGGTACCCACGAGCAGTACTTC
J: TRBJ2-7
D: TRBD1
V: TRBV6-2/TRBV6-3
size: -

CDR3: CASSLVTNTDTQYF
DNA: TGTGCCAGCAGCTTAGTAACTAACACAGATACGCAGTATTTT
J: TRBJ2-3
D: -
V: TRBV7-2
size: -

CDR3: CASRSGASGSYEQFF
DNA: TGTGCCAGCAGGAGCGGCGCTAGCGGTTCGTATGAGCAGTTCTTC
J: TRBJ2-1
D: TRBD2
V: TRBV2
size: once

CDR3: CASSLAYRTEAFF
DNA: TGTGCCAGCAGTTTAGCGTACAGGACTGAAGCTTTCTTT
J: TRBJ1-1
D: -
V: TRBV12-3/TRBV12-4
size: -

CDR3: CASSFIAAGRGYSNQPQHF
DNA: TGTGCCAGCAGTTTTATCGCCGCGGGCCGGGGATATAGCAATCAGCCCCAGCATTTT
J: TRBJ1-5
D: -
V: TRBV7-9
size: -

CDR3: CASSQDPGGGQPQHF
DNA: TGTGCCAGCAGCCAAGACCCAGGGGGCGGTCAGCCCCAGCATTTT
J: TRBJ1-5
D: TRBD1
V: TRBV3-1/TRBV3-2
size: -

CDR3: CSVEDTVPNYGYTF
DNA: TGCAGCGTTGAAGACACAGTCCCTAACTATGGCTACACCTTC
J: TRBJ1-2
D: -
V: TRBV29-1
size: -

CDR3: CASSAITGGGQETQYF
DNA: TGTGCCAGCAGTGCCATAACAGGGGGCGGACAAGAGACCCAGTACTTC
J: TRBJ2-5
D: TRBD1
V: TRBV6-1
size: -

CDR3: CSAYRDGYTF
DNA: TGCAGTGCTTACAGGGATGGCTACACCTTC
J: TRBJ1-2
D: -
V: TRBV20-1
size: once

CDR3: CASSVAEGIFWEQYF
DNA: TGTGCCAGTAGTGTGGCGGAGGGAATATTTTGGGAGCAGTACTTC
J: TRBJ2-7
D: -
V: TRBV19
size: -

CDR3: CASSEAGNRENTEAFF
DNA: TGTGCCAGCAGTGAAGCGGGGAACAGGGAGAACACTGAAGCTTTCTTT
J: TRBJ1-1
D: -
V: TRBV6-1
size: once

CDR3: CAWSLRTVQETQYF
DNA: TGTGCCTGGAGTCTACGGACAGTACAAGAGACCCAGTACTTC
J: TRBJ2-5
D: -
V: TRBV30
size: -

CDR3: CASSDQEVGTEAFF
DNA: TGTGCCAGCAGTGATCAGGAGGTGGGCACTGAAGCTTTCTTT
J: TRBJ1-1
D: -
V: TRBV25-1
size: -

CDR3: CASRGSGYTPYEQYF
DNA: TGTGCCAGCAGGGGTAGCGGATACACACCCTACGAGCAGTACTTC
J: TRBJ2-7
D: -
V: TRBV6-5
size: -

CDR3: CASSQGTTGSPNEKLFF
DNA: TGTGCCAGCAGCCAAGGGACCACGGGGAGCCCTAATGAAAAACTGTTTTTT
J: TRBJ1-4
D: -
V: TRBV3-1/TRBV3-2
size: -

CDR3: CASSQSRVLWSEQYF
DNA: TGTGCCAGCTCGCAAAGCCGGGTCCTCTGGTCCGAGCAGTACTTC
J: TRBJ2-7
D: -
V: TRBV18
size: once

CDR3: CASSYLGGFEAFF
DNA: TGTGCCAGCAGTTACCTGGGAGGATTTGAAGCTTTCTTT
J: TRBJ1-1
D: -
V: TRBV6-6
size: -

CDR3: CAVGGTGGRNSPLHF
DNA: TGTGCCGTTGGGGGGACAGGGGGAAGGAATTCACCCCTCCACTTT
J: TRBJ1-6
D: TRBD1
V: TRBV6-5
size: -

CDR3: CASPEAGLQETQYF
DNA: TGTGCCAGCCCCGAGGCGGGGTTACAGGAGACCCAGTACTTC
J: TRBJ2-5
D: -
V: TRBV6-5
size: -

CDR3: CASSSRTGGPGNTIYF
DNA: TGTGCCAGCAGCTCCCGGACAGGGGGCCCTGGAAACACCATATATTTT
J: TRBJ1-3
D: TRBD1
V: TRBV7-9
size: -

CDR3: CASSPTGANVPTF
DNA: TGTGCCAGCAGCCCCACTGGGGCCAACGTCCCGACTTTC
J: TRBJ2-6
D: -
V: TRBV6-2/TRBV6-3
size: -

CDR3: CAWSVGPGQGGNQPQHF
DNA: TGTGCCTGGAGTGTTGGTCCTGGACAGGGGGGGAATCAGCCCCAGCATTTT
J: TRBJ1-5
D: TRBD1
V: TRBV30
size: -

CDR3: CASSLALGQRGEAFF
DNA: TGCGCCAGCAGCTTGGCCCTGGGACAAAGGGGTGAAGCTTTCTTT
J: TRBJ1-1
D: -
V: TRBV5-1
size: -

CDR3: CASSESRQGANYGYTF
DNA: TGCGCCAGCAGTGAGTCGAGGCAGGGGGCCAACTATGGCTACACCTTC
J: TRBJ1-2
D: TRBD1
V: TRBV10-2
size: -

CDR3: CASLRGGTDTQYF
DNA: TGTGCCAGCCTTCGGGGAGGGACAGATACGCAGTATTTT
J: TRBJ2-3
D: TRBD2
V: TRBV28
size: -

CDR3: CASSNIEGYNSPLHF
DNA: TGTGCCAGCAGTAACATCGAGGGTTATAATTCACCCCTCCACTTT
J: TRBJ1-6
D: -
V: TRBV25-1
size: -